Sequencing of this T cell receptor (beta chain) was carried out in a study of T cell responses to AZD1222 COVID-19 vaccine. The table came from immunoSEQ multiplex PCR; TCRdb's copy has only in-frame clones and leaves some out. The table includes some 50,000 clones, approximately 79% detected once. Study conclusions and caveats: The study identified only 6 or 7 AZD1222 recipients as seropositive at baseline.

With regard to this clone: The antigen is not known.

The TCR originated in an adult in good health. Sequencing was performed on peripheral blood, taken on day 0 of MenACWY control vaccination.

CDR3 sequence reads: CASSLRTGNNSPLHF. CDR3 nucleotides: TGTGCCAGCAGCCTCAGGACAGGGAATAATTCACCCCTCCACTTT. This chain links TRBV14 with TRBJ1-6, with 8 bases that match TRBD1. Germline lookup yields CDR1 SGHDN and CDR2 FVKESK. After removal of 4 bases from V and 5 bases from J, the junction contained 4 bases not matched to a gene. The CDR3 has 15 amino acids.